Each of the 17 T cell receptor beta chains below was sequenced from the same sample in a study of T-cell reconstitution after alpha-beta-depleted transplantation in children. TCRbeta library preparation incorporated unique molecular identifiers. TCRdb used MiXCR to reprocess the PCR reads, holding one entry per CDR3 protein. The top ten clones hold 0.79% of a sample with hundreds of thousands of distinct CDR3 sequences, over 10% of them seen once. The source was PBMCs, collected before TCRalphabeta/CD19-depleted stem cell transplant. All receptors come from a girl aged 2 to 10 with congenital amegakaryocytic thrombocytopenia, due to receive a stem cell transplant.

There are many counts of this clonotype. This chain uses TRBV29-1 with TRBJ2-1, with 7 bases identical to TRBD1. The germline CDR1 and CDR2 sequences are SQVTM and ANQGSEA. J gave up 7 bases and V 4 bases, and 7 bases lay outside the gene matches. The length of the CDR3 is 13 residues. The CDR3 spells CSVVGGSGNEQFF. CDR3 nucleotide sequence: TGCAGCGTTGTAGGGGGCTCAGGGAATGAGCAGTTCTTC.

This clonotype has only a few counts. V gene TRBV7-8 combines with J gene TRBJ2-7; D may be TRBD2 (6 bases). Germline-derived CDR1 and CDR2 are SGHVS and FQNEAQ. Deletions cut 1 base from V and 6 bases from J, with 13 bases between. This CDR3 spans 14 amino acids. CDR3 DNA: TGTGCCAGCAGCTTAGAGCCACTAGCTAGCGAGCAGTACTTC. Amino acids: CASSLEPLASEQYF.

The chain employs TRBV27 and TRBJ2-2; 8 nucleotides agree with TRBD1. Trimming took 8 bases from V and 6 from J; bases not matched to a gene: 14. This CDR3 spans 16 amino acids. Germline CDR1 is MNHEY and CDR2 is SMNVEV (reference sequence). The CDR3 loop reads CASCVLQGARPGELFF. The CDR3 nucleotides read TGTGCCAGCTGTGTGCTTCAGGGGGCGAGGCCCGGGGAGCTGTTTTTT.

This clonotype was seen a handful of times. The chain combines TRBV5-5 with TRBJ2-7; 11 bases align to TRBD2. The CDR3 spans 16 residues. Trimming took 2 bases from V and 2 from J; bases not matched to a gene: 6. Germline CDR1 and CDR2: SGHKS and YYEKEE (reference sequence). CDR3 sequence reads: CASSLRYSGRAYEQYF. The CDR3 DNA is TGTGCCAGCAGCTTACGCTATAGCGGGAGGGCCTACGAGCAGTACTTC.

J is TRBJ2-1 and V is TRBV28, with 8 nucleotides matching TRBD2. Germline CDR1 and CDR2: MDHEN and SYDVKM. The CDR3 contains 21 residues. With V trimmed by 3 bases and J by 3 bases, 22 bases remained unmatched. CDR3 bases: TGTGCCAGCAGTTTTCGTGCAGGCGTTGGTCGAGCGGGAGCTTTCTACAATGAGCAGTTCTTC. Translated, it gives CASSFRAGVGRAGAFYNEQFF.

The rearrangement joins TRBV12-3 or TRBV12-4 to TRBJ2-3; D is ambiguous. Trimming took off 6 bases at V and 2 bases at J, with 18 bases between the two ends. The CDR3 totals 16 residues. CDR3 sequence reads: CASSSPRERITDTQYF. CDR3 DNA sequence: TGTGCCAGCAGCAGTCCCCGCGAGCGTATCACAGATACGCAGTATTTT.

This clonotype occurred many times. The V and J genes are TRBV28 and TRBJ2-3; D call uncertain. Germline loops: CDR1 MDHEN, CDR2 SYDVKM. V shed 3 bases and J shed 5 bases, with 9 bases lying between them. This CDR3 comprises 13 residues. This CDR3 is CASSFRLRDTQYF. The DNA of the CDR3 is TGTGCCAGCAGTTTTAGGTTACGAGATACGCAGTATTTT.

Only a few counts were recorded for this clonotype. The chain combines TRBV20-1 with TRBJ1-2; D ambiguous. There are 12 residues in the CDR3. The V end was cut by 2 bases, the J end by 8 bases, with 12 bases between. Germline V gene data show CDR1 as DFQATT and CDR2 as SNEGSKA (reference sequence). The CDR3 is CSARPGGGGYTF. CDR3 sequence (DNA): TGCAGTGCTAGACCGGGAGGAGGAGGCTACACCTTC.

V and J are TRBV4-1 and TRBJ1-4; the D gene is possibly TRBD1 (5 bases). The V gene lost 0 bases and the J gene lost 3 bases, with 17 bases spanning the gap. The CDR3 length is 18 residues. Germline CDR1 is MGHRA and CDR2 is YSYEKL. The CDR3 region is CASSQERGAPAANEKLFF. The DNA of the CDR3 is TGCGCCAGCAGCCAAGAGCGTGGGGCCCCGGCGGCTAATGAAAAACTGTTTTTT.

This clonotype was observed at least ten times. This chain links TRBV20-1 with TRBJ2-4, with 9 bases identical to TRBD2. V lost 1 base to trimming and J lost 15 bases; unmatched junction nucleotides: 16. The length of the CDR3 is 15 residues. Per the germline V gene, CDR1 is DFQATT and CDR2 is SNEGSKA (reference sequence). The CDR3 loop is CSARVIAGVDRVPYF. In nucleotides, the CDR3 is TGCAGTGCTAGAGTGATAGCGGGAGTTGATCGGGTGCCGTACTTC.

This clonotype was recorded many times. The V gene is TRBV5-1, the J gene TRBJ2-5; D may match TRBD1 or TRBD2 (5 bases each). CDR3 size: 14 residues. The germline CDR1 and CDR2 sequences are SGHRS and YFSETQ. V lost 5 bases, J lost 3 bases, and 14 bases lay in between. The CDR3 DNA follows: TGCGCCAGCAGTATCCGGGACGTAAAAGAGACCCAGTACTTC. Protein: CASSIRDVKETQYF.

The CDR3 DNA reads as TGTGCAACTCGGCGTGCGGGAGGCTCCTACAATGAGCAGTTCTTC. This translates into CATRRAGGSYNEQFF. The chain has TRBV10-3 and TRBJ2-1; 8 bases are shared with TRBD2. The CDR3 has 15 residues. The germline CDR1 and CDR2 sequences are ENHRY and SYGVKD.

This clonotype was recorded at least ten times. The rearrangement links TRBV12-3 or TRBV12-4 to TRBJ2-2; tentative D call: TRBD2 (6 bases). V dropped 5 bases and J dropped 2 bases, with 15 bases sitting between them. The CDR3 extends over 16 amino acids. CDR3 in amino acids: CASSPSGGINTGELFF. The CDR3 DNA reads as TGTGCCAGCAGTCCCTCCGGCGGGATAAACACCGGGGAGCTGTTTTTT.

The chain joins TRBV12-3 or TRBV12-4 to TRBJ2-7; D is possibly TRBD2 (6 bases). Trimming removed 5 bases at V and 2 bases at J, with 13 bases between. The CDR3 is 14 residues long. The chain's CDR3 is CASSKRAGPYEQYF. The CDR3 DNA is TGTGCCAGCAGTAAGCGGGCGGGTCCCTACGAGCAGTACTTC.

This clonotype appeared many times. The chain has TRBV7-7 and TRBJ2-5; D possibly corresponds to TRBD2 (6 bases). From germline, CDR1 is SSHAT and CDR2 FNYEAQ (reference sequence). The V gene lost 1 base and the J gene lost 9 bases, with 15 bases spanning the gap. The length of the CDR3 is 14 residues. The CDR3 DNA reads as TGTGCCAGCAGCTTAGAAGGAGGGAGACCGGCCCAGTACTTC. This encodes CASSLEGGRPAQYF.

This clonotype was observed a single time. The chain is built from TRBV5-1 and TRBJ1-1; D may be TRBD1 (5 bases). The CDR3 is 15 amino acids. CDR1 and CDR2 from the germline V gene are SGHRS and YFSETQ. The V end lost 3 bases, the J end lost 5 bases, and 17 bases lay between the germline ends. The CDR3 DNA is TGCGCCAGCAGCTCATCGACAGCCAGGGATACTGAAGCTTTCTTT. Translating gives CASSSSTARDTEAFF.

This clonotype was observed at least ten times. J is TRBJ2-1 and V is TRBV7-9; 9 nucleotides match TRBD1. The length of the CDR3 is 12 residues. J gave up 9 bases and V 7 bases, and 4 bases lay outside the gene matches. Germline CDR1 and CDR2: SEHNR and FQNEAQ (reference sequence). The CDR3 reads CASTIQGAEQFF. In DNA form, the CDR3 reads TGTGCCAGCACCATACAGGGGGCTGAGCAGTTCTTC.